This T cell receptor beta chain was sequenced in a study of T cell repertoires in cytomegalovirus infection. Regarding this clonotype: Its antigen is as yet unknown.

Notes on the study in general: HLA-C-restricted CMV clonotypes gave the most frequent clonotype in two of eight donors.

TCRdb ran MiXCR on the reads and lists one entry per CDR3 protein. The sample records hundreds of thousands of distinct CDR3 sequences, about 30% being singletons. The germline V gene has CDR1 DFQATT and CDR2 SNEGSKA (reference sequence). The CDR3 totals 12 residues. The V end was cut by 3 bases, the J end by 3 bases, with 8 bases between. The source of this sequence is a human donor in good health (CMV status not recorded). Some clones in this sample may be carry-over from other donors' samples. The source material was cultured PBMCs, sampled from culture after CMV antigen stimulation. The V and J genes are TRBV20-1 and TRBJ1-1; tentative D call: TRBD1 (6 bases). CDR3 nucleotides: TGCAGTGCTAGGGACAGATACACTGAAGCTTTCTTT. Encoded protein: CSARDRYTEAFF.